This T cell receptor (beta chain) was sequenced during a study of tumor and adjacent non-tumor tissue in lung cancer. Study as a whole: The cohort had 12 adenocarcinoma, 2 squamous cell and 1 small cell patients. Stage I to III disease affected about nine men and 5 women aged roughly 30 to 80.

RNA was extracted from bulk tissue without any cell sorting. Chemotherapy-naive patients with new lung cancer underwent thoracic surgery in China, August–late 2014. The library came from three nested PCR rounds adapted from ARM-PCR protocols. Via MiXCR, TCRdb re-called the multiplex PCR reads, giving one row per CDR3 protein. The table has tens of thousands of distinct CDR3 sequences, around three quarters seen once. Turning to this clonotype: Antigen unknown. An end of the junction does not agree with germline; a read error may underlie this.

Germline CDR1 ENHRY, CDR2 SYGVKD. The CDR3 has 13 amino acids. Study-level results: Patients with more diverse tumor TCRs had worse survival.

This clonotype was sampled from a man in his fifties or sixties with non-small cell lung cancer. The sequenced sample was lung tumor tissue. This sequence joins TRBV10-3 and TRBJ2-7; 7 nucleotides match TRBD2. The CDR3: CAISGSVSGTSIF. The CDR3 DNA reads as TGTGCCATCAGTGGGTCGGTGAGCGGGACCTCGATTTTC.